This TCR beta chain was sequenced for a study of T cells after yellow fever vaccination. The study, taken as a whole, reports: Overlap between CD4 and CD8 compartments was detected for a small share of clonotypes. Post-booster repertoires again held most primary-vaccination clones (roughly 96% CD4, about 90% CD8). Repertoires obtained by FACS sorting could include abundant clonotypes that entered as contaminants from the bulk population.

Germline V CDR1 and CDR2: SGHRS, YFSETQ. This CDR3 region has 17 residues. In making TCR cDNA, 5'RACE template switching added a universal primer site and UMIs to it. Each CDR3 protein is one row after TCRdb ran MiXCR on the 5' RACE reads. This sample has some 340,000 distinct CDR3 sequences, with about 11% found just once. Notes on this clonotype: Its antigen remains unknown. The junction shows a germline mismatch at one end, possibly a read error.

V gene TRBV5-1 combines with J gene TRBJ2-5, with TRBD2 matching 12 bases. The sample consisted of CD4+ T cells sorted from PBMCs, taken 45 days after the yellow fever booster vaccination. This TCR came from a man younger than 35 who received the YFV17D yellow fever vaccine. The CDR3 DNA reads TGCGCCAGCAGCTTGGGTCCCCGACTAGCGGGGGCAGAGGCCCAGTACTTC. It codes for CASSLGPRLAGAEAQYF.